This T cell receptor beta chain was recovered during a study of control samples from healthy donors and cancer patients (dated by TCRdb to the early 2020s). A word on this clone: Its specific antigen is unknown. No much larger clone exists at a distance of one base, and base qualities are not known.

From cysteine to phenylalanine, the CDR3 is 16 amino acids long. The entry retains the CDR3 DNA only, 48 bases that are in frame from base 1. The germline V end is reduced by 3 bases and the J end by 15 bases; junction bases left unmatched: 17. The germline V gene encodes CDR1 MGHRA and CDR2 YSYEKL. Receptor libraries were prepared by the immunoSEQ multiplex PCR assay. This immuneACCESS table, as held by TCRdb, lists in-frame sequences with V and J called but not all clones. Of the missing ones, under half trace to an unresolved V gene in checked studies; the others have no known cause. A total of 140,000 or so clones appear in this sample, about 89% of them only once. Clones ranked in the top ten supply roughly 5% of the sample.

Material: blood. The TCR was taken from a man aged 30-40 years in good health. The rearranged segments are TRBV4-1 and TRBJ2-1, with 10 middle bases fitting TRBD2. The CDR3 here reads CASSHSRTSGDWVRFF. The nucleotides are TGCGCCAGCAGCCACTCCCGGACTAGCGGAGATTGGGTGAGGTTCTTC.